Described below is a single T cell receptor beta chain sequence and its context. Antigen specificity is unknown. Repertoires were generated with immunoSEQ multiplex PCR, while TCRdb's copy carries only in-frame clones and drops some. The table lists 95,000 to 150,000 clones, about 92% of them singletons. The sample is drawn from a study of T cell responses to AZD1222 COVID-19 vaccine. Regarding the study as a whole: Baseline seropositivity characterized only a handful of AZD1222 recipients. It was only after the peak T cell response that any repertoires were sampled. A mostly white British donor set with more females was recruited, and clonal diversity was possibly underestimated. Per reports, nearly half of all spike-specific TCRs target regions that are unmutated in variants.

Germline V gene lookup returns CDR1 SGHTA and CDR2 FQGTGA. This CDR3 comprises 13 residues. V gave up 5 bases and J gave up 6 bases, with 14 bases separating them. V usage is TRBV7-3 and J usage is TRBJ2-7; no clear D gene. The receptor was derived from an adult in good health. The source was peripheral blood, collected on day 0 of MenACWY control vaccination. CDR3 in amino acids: CASSRTTNGEQYF. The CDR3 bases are TGTGCCAGCAGCCGAACCACGAACGGCGAGCAGTACTTC. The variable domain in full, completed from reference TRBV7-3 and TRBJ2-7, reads GAGVSQTPSNKVTEKGKYVELRCDPISGHTALYWYRQSLGQGPEFLIYFQGTGAADDSGLPNDRFFAVRPEGSVSTLKIQRTERGDSAVYLCASSRTTNGEQYFGPGTRLTVT.